This T cell receptor beta chain is from a study of blood T cell repertoires in COVID-19. The wider study: Sites across the United States, Italy and Spain contributed samples from acute and convalescent COVID-19.

Cohorts were assigned according to the clinical history that participants reported. Germline V gives CDR1 MNHEY, CDR2 SMNVEV (reference sequence). This CDR3 contains 16 residues. The J segment lost 3 bases and the V segment lost 2 bases, leaving 5 bases of the junction unmatched. Authors' methods: Quantification of nucleated cells was approximated via reference gene primer amplification. Sequencing used immunoSEQ multiplex PCR; TCRdb keeps in-frame clones, though not all of them. V and J calls plus clone size are reproduced from that table; the DNA served to infer D and trimming. The sample lists roughly 310,000 clones, roughly 90% occurring once.

This chain uses TRBV27 with TRBJ2-3; 10 bases align to TRBD1. Sequencing was carried out using PBMCs or T cells enriched from blood (not recorded which). This receptor was obtained from a man aged 55-75 years who had recovered from COVID-19. The CDR3 reads CASSLRGQGKTDTQYF. The CDR3 DNA sequence: TGTGCCAGCAGTTTACGGGGACAGGGGAAGACAGATACGCAGTATTTT.